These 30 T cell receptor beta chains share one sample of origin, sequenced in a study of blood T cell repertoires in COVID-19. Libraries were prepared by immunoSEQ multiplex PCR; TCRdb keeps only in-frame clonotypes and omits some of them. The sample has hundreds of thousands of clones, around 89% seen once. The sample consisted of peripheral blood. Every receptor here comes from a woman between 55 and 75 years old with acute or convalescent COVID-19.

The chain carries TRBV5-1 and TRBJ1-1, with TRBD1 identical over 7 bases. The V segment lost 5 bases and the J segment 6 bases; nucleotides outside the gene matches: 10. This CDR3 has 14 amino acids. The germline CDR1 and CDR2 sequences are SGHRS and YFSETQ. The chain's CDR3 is CASRSERGRPEAFF. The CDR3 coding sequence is TGCGCCAGCAGATCGGAAAGGGGGCGACCTGAAGCTTTCTTT.

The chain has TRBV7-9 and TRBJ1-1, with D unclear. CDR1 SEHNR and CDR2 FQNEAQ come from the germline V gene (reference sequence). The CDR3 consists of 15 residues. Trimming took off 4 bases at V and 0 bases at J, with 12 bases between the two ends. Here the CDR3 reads CASSSSKYVNTEAFF. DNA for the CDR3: TGTGCCAGCAGCTCCTCTAAGTACGTGAACACTGAAGCTTTCTTT.

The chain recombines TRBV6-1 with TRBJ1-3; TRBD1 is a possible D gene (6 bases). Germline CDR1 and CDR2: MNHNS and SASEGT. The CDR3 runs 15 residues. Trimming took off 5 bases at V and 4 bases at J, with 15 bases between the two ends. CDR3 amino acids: CASSFPTGGGNTIYF. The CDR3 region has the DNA TGTGCCAGCAGTTTCCCGACAGGTGGCGGAAACACCATATATTTT.

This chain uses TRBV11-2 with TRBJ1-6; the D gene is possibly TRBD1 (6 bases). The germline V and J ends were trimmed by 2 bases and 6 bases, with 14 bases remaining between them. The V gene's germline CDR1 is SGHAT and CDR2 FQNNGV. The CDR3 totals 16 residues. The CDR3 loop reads CASSLTGRGGNSPLHF. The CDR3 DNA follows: TGTGCCAGCAGCTTAACAGGACGAGGGGGTAATTCACCCCTCCACTTT.

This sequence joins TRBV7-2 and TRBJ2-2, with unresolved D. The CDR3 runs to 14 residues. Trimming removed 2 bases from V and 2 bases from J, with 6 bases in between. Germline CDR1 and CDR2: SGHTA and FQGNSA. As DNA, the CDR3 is TGTGCCAGCAGCTTAACAGTAAACACCGGGGAGCTGTTTTTT. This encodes CASSLTVNTGELFF.

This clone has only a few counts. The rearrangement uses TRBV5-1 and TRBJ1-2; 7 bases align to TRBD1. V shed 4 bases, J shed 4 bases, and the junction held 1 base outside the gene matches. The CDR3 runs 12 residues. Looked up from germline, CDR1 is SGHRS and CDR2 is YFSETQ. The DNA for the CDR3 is TGCGCCAGCAGCGGGGACAGCTATGGCTACACCTTC. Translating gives CASSGDSYGYTF.

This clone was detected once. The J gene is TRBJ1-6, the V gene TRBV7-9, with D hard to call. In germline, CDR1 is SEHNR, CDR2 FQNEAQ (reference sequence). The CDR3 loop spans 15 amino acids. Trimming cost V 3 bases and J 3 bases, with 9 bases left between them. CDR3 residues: CASSFPGGYNSPLHF. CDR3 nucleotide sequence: TGTGCCAGCAGCTTCCCGGGTGGCTATAATTCACCCCTCCACTTT.

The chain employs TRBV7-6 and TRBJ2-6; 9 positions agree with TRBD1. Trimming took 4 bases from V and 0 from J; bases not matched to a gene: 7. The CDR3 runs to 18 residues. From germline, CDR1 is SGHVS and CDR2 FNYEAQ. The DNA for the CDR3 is TGTGCCAGCAGCTCCCGGGACAGGGACCACTCTGGGGCCAACGTCCTGACTTTC. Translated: CASSSRDRDHSGANVLTF. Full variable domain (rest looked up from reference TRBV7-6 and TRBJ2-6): GAGVSQSPRYKVTKRGQDVALRCDPISGHVSLYWYRQALGQGPEFLTYFNYEAQQDKSGLPNDRFSAERPEGSISTLTIQRTEQRDSAMYRCASSSRDRDHSGANVLTFGAGSRLTVL.

The CDR3 bases are TGTGCCAGCAGGGACGGACTGGCAACCTACGAGCAGTACTTC. This encodes CASRDGLATYEQYF. The chain has TRBV6-5 and TRBJ2-7; the D gene is possibly TRBD2 (5 bases). Trimming took 6 bases from V and 2 from J, leaving 14 bases between them. CDR1 is MNHEY, CDR2 SVGAGI, per germline. The CDR3 has 14 amino acids.

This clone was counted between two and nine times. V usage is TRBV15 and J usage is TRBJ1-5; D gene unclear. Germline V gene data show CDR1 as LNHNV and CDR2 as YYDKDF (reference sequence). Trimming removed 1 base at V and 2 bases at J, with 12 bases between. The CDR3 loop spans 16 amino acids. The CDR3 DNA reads TGTGCCACCAGCAGAGTTGGGCGGGGTGGCAATCAGCCCCAGCATTTT. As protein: CATSRVGRGGNQPQHF.

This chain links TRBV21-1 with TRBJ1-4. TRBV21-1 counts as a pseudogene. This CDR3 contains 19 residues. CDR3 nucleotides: TGTGCCAGCAGCAAAGATCTCGGGGAGAAGCCCTCGGCTAATGAAAAACTGTTTTTT. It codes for CASSKDLGEKPSANEKLFF.

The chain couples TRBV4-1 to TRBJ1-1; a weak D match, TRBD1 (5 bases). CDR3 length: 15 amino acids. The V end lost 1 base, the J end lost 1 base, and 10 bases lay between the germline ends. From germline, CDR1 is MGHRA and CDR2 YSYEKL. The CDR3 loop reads CASSQVYRKNTEAFF. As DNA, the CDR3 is TGCGCCAGCAGCCAAGTCTACAGGAAGAACACTGAAGCTTTCTTT.

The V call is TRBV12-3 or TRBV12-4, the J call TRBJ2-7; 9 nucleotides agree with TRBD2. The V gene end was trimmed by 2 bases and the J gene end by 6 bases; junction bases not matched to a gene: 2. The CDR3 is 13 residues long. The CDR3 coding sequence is TGTGCCAGCAGTTTAAGCGGGGGGCTCGAGCAGTACTTC. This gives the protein CASSLSGGLEQYF.

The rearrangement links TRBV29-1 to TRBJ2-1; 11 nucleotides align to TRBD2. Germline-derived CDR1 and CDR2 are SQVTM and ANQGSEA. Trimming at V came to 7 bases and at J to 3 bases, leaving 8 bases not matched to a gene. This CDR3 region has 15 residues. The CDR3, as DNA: TGCAGCGCCGCGGGACTAGCGGCAAACTACAATGAGCAGTTCTTC. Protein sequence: CSAAGLAANYNEQFF.

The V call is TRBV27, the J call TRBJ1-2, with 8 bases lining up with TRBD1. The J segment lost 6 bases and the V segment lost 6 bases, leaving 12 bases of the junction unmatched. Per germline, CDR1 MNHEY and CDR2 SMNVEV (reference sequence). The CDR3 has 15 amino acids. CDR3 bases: TGTGCCAGCAGATCGTCAGGGGGCGCAACAAATGGCTACACCTTC. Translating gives CASRSSGGATNGYTF.

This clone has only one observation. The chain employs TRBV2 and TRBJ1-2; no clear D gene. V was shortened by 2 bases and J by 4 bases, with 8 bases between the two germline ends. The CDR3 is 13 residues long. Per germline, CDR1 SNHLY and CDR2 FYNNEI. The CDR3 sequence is CASSESGLYGYTF. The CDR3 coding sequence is TGTGCCAGCAGTGAATCCGGTCTCTATGGCTACACCTTC.

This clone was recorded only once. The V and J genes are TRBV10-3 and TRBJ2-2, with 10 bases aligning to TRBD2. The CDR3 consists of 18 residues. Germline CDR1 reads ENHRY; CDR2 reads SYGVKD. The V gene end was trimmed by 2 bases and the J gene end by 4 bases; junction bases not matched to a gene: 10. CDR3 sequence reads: CAISESERAGGPTGELFF. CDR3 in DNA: TGTGCCATCAGTGAGAGTGAGCGAGCGGGGGGGCCCACCGGGGAGCTGTTTTTT.

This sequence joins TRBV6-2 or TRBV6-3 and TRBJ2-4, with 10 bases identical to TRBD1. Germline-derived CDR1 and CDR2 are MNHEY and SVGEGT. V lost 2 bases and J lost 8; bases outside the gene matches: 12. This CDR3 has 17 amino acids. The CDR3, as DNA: TGTGCCAGCAGTTACGAGATGGGGACAGGGGTCCGAGACATTCAGTACTTC. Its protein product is CASSYEMGTGVRDIQYF.

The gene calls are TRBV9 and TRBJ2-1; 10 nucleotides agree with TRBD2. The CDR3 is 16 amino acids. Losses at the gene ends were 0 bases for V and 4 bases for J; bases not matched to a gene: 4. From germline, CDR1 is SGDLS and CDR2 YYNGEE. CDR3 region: CASSVVDSGRYNEQFF. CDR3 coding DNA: TGTGCCAGCAGCGTAGTTGATAGCGGGAGGTACAATGAGCAGTTCTTC. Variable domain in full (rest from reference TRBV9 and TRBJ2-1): DSGVTQTPKHLITATGQRVTLRCSPRSGDLSVYWYQQSLDQGLQFLIQYYNGEERAKGNILERFSAQQFPDLHSELNLSSLELGDSALYFCASSVVDSGRYNEQFFGPGTRLTVL.

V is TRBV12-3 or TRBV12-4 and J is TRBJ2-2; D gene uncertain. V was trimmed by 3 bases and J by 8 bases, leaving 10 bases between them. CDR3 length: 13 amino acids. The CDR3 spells CASSFLVVGELFF. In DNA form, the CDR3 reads TGTGCCAGCAGTTTCTTAGTCGTGGGGGAGCTGTTTTTT.

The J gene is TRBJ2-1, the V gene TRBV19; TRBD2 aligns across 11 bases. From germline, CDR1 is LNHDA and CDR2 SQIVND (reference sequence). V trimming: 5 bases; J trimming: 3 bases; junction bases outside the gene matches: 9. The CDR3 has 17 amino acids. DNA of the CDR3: TGTGCCAGTAGTCCCCCACTAGCGGGAGTTATCTACAATGAGCAGTTCTTC. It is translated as CASSPPLAGVIYNEQFF.

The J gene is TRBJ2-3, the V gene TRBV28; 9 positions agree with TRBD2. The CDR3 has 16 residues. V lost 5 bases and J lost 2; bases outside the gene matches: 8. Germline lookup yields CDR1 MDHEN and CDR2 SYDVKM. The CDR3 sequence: CASSTQAGGLTDTQYF. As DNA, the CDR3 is TGTGCCAGCAGTACCCAAGCGGGGGGTCTCACAGATACGCAGTATTTT. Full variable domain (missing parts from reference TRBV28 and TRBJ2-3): DVKVTQSSRYLVKRTGEKVFLECVQDMDHENMFWYRQDPGLGLRLIYFSYDVKMKEKGDIPEGYSVSREKKERFSLILESASTNQTSMYLCASSTQAGGLTDTQYFGPGTRLTVL.

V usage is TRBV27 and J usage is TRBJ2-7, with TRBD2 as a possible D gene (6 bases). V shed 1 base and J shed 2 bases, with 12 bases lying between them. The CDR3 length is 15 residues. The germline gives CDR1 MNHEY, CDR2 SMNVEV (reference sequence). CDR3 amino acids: CASSLLRDYPYEQYF. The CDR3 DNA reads TGTGCCAGCAGTTTATTGCGGGATTACCCCTACGAGCAGTACTTC.

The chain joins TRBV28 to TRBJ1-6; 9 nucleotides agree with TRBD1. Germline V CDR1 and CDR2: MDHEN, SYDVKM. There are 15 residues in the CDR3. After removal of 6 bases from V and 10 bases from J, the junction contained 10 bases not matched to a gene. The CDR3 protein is CASRPGTGSNSPLHF. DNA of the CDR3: TGTGCCAGCAGACCTGGGACAGGGAGTAACTCACCCCTCCACTTT.

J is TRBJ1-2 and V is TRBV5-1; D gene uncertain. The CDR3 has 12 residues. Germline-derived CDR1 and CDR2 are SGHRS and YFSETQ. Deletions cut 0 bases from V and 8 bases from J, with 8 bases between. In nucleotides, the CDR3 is TGCGCCAGCAGCTTGGAGCGAGAAGGCTACACCTTC. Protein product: CASSLEREGYTF. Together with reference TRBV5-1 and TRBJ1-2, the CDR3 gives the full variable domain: KAGVTQTPRYLIKTRGQQVTLSCSPISGHRSVSWYQQTPGQGLQFLFEYFSETQRNKGNFPGRFSGRQFSNSRSEMNVSTLELGDSALYLCASSLEREGYTFGSGTRLTVV.

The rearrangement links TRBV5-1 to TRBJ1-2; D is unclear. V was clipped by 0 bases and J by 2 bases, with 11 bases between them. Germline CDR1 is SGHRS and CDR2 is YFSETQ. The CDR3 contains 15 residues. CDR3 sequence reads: CASSLESAGNYGYTF. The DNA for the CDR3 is TGCGCCAGCAGCTTGGAATCAGCCGGGAACTATGGCTACACCTTC.

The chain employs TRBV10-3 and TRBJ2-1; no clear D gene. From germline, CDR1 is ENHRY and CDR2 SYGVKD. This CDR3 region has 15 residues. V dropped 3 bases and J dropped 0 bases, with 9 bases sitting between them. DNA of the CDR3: TGTGCCATCAGTGACGTCGCCAGCTCCTACAATGAGCAGTTCTTC. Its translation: CAISDVASSYNEQFF.

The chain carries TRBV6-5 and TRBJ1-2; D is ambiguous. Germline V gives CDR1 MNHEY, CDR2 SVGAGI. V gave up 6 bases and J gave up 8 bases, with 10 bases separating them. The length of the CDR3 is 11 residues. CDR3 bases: TGTGCCAGCAGAGTGGGCAGCGGCTACACCTTC. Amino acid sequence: CASRVGSGYTF.

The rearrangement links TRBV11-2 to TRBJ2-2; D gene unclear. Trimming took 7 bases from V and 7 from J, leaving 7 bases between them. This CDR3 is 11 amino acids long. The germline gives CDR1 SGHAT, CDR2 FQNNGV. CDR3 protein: CASTTNGELFF. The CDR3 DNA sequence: TGTGCCAGCACAACAAACGGGGAGCTGTTTTTT.

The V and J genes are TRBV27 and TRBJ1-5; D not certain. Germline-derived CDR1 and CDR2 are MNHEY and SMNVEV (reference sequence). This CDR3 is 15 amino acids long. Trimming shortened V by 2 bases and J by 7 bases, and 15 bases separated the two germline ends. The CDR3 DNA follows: TGTGCCAGCAGTTTAACGGCCGGCCGAGGCCAGCCCCAGCATTTT. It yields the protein CASSLTAGRGQPQHF.